Sequencing of this T cell receptor beta chain was carried out in a study of OX40 agonist ivuxolimab in advanced cancers. Study-wide results and limits: Which antigen the expanded peripheral T cells recognized is unknown.

Here immunoSEQ multiplex PCR was the method, and the copy in TCRdb shows in-frame clones only, minus some. The repertoire includes 57,000 or so clones, roughly 84% of them detected once, and roughly 0.6% sits in the top ten. About this clone: Its antigen is as yet unknown.

The sequencing used CD4+ or CD8+ T cells sorted from blood, collected in a trial of the OX40 agonist ivuxolimab. The source of this sequence is an adult with an advanced solid tumor such as melanoma, head and neck, liver or kidney cancer.

The CDR3 loop reads CASSFSAGALYNEQFF. The CDR3 region has the DNA TGTGCCAGCAGTTTCTCGGCAGGGGCCCTTTACAATGAGCAGTTCTTC. The chain joins TRBV6-6 to TRBJ2-1, with D tentatively TRBD1 (6 bases). V lost 4 bases and J 4 bases, leaving 17 bases between the germline ends. From germline, CDR1 is MNHNY and CDR2 SVGAGI (reference sequence). The CDR3 is 16 residues long.